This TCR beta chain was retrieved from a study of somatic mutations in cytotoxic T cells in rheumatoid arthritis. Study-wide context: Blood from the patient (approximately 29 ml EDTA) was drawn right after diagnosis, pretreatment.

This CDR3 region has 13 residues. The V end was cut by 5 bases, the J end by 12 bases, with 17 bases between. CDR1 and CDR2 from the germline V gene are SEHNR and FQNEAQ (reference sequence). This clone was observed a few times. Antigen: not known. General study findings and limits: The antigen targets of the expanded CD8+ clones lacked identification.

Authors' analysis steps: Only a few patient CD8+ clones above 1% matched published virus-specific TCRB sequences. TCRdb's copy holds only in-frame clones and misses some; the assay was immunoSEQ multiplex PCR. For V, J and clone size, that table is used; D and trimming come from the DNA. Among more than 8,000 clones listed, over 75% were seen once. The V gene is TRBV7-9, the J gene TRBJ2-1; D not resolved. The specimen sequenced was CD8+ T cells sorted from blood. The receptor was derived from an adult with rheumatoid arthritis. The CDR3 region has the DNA TGTGCCAGCAGCCCCAAATCACCACCGATGCAGTTCTTC. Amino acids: CASSPKSPPMQFF.